These 11 T cell receptor beta chains were all obtained from the same sample, sequenced in a study of cytomegalovirus exposure and HLA in healthy donors. The assay was immunoSEQ multiplex PCR, and TCRdb's table has in-frame clones only and misses some. Of 130,000 or so clones in the sample, around 90% were seen once. Material: PBMCs. Receptor source: a woman between 18 and 29 years old in good health and CMV-seronegative.

V is TRBV19 and J is TRBJ2-3; 7 bases map to TRBD1. The CDR3 loop spans 16 amino acids. Germline V CDR1 and CDR2: LNHDA, SQIVND (reference sequence). V dropped 0 bases and J dropped 3; count of bases not matched to a gene: 6. The CDR3, as DNA: TGTGCCAGTAGTATAGAGGCGACAGGGTGGACAGATACGCAGTATTTT. It specifies CASSIEATGWTDTQYF.

V is TRBV5-1 and J is TRBJ2-2, with D possibly TRBD2 on 6 matching bases. The CDR3 runs 16 residues. The germline V gene has CDR1 SGHRS and CDR2 YFSETQ. The V end lost 3 bases, the J end lost 4 bases, and 16 bases lay between the germline ends. CDR3 region: CASSWTSGVSTGELFF. The CDR3 coding sequence is TGCGCCAGCAGCTGGACGTCGGGGGTGTCCACCGGGGAGCTGTTTTTT. Looking up the rest from reference TRBV5-1 and TRBJ2-2 gives the full variable domain: KAGVTQTPRYLIKTRGQQVTLSCSPISGHRSVSWYQQTPGQGLQFLFEYFSETQRNKGNFPGRFSGRQFSNSRSEMNVSTLELGDSALYLCASSWTSGVSTGELFFGEGSRLTVL.

V and J are TRBV19 and TRBJ2-4; D may be TRBD2 (5 bases). Germline V CDR1 and CDR2: LNHDA, SQIVND (reference sequence). This CDR3 is 17 amino acids long. The V end lost 3 bases, the J end lost 2 bases, and 17 bases lay between the germline ends. CDR3 protein: CASSISTRRYSKNIQYF. Here the CDR3 DNA reads TGTGCCAGTAGTATTTCGACCCGGAGGTATTCCAAAAACATTCAGTACTTC.

DNA for the CDR3: TGTGCCAGCAGCCCGGGGAACAGGGGAAAAGAAAAACTGTTTTTT. This encodes CASSPGNRGKEKLFF. The chain carries TRBV5-4 and TRBJ1-4, with 7 nucleotides matching TRBD1. CDR1 SGHNT and CDR2 YYREEE come from the germline V gene (reference sequence). The CDR3 length is 15 residues. V trimming: 4 bases; J trimming: 8 bases; junction bases outside the gene matches: 11.

The chain is built from TRBV7-3 and TRBJ1-2; 10 bases fit TRBD1. CDR3 length equals 13 residues. The germline CDR1 and CDR2 sequences are SGHTA and FQGTGA. Trimming removed 2 bases from V and 6 bases from J; junction bases left unmatched: 0. The CDR3 is CASSLGTGDGYTF. For the CDR3, the DNA is TGTGCCAGCAGCTTAGGGACAGGGGATGGCTACACCTTC.

The chain uses TRBV7-3 and TRBJ2-3, with D unclear. Trimming stripped 6 bases from V and 1 base from J, with 8 bases between. CDR1 and CDR2 from the germline V gene are SGHTA and FQGTGA. This CDR3 is built from 13 residues. CDR3 loop: CASRLTGTDTQYF. The CDR3 nucleotides are TGTGCCAGCAGGCTGACTGGCACAGATACGCAGTATTTT.

This clone came up once. The chain has TRBV6-6 and TRBJ1-1, with unresolved D. In germline, CDR1 is MNHNY, CDR2 SVGAGI (reference sequence). Trimming removed 1 base at V and 3 bases at J, with 9 bases between. The CDR3 contains 14 residues. CDR3 DNA: TGTGCCAGCAGTTACTTGGGAGGTGACACTGAAGCTTTCTTT. Its protein is CASSYLGGDTEAFF.

V gene TRBV5-6 combines with J gene TRBJ2-4; 7 bases align to TRBD2. The CDR3 loop spans 13 amino acids. The J segment lost 12 bases and the V segment lost 4 bases, leaving 10 bases of the junction unmatched. Germline V gives CDR1 SGHDT, CDR2 YYEEEE. CDR3 protein: CASSPRTRVHQYF. The CDR3 coding sequence is TGTGCCAGCAGCCCCCGGACTAGGGTTCATCAGTACTTC.

The chain recombines TRBV2 with TRBJ2-7; TRBD1 aligns across 7 bases. CDR1 is SNHLY, CDR2 FYNNEI, per germline. The CDR3 spans 15 residues. V trimming: 8 bases; J trimming: 1 base; junction bases outside the gene matches: 11. The CDR3 DNA reads as TGTGCCAGCGGAAATCCCGGGACAGAATCCTACGAGCAGTACTTC. Its translation is CASGNPGTESYEQYF.

V usage is TRBV19 and J usage is TRBJ1-3; tentative D call: TRBD1 (6 bases). CDR3 length equals 14 residues. V was cut by 8 bases and J by 0 bases, with 11 bases left in between. CDR1 LNHDA and CDR2 SQIVND come from the germline V gene (reference sequence). The CDR3 coding sequence is TGTGCCAGTGCAACAGGGATCTCTGGAAACACCATATATTTT. This codes for CASATGISGNTIYF.

This chain connects TRBV19 to TRBJ1-2; 9 bases align to TRBD1. Germline lookup yields CDR1 LNHDA and CDR2 SQIVND (reference sequence). Trimming removed 5 bases from V and 2 bases from J; junction bases left unmatched: 6. The length of the CDR3 is 15 residues. CDR3 protein: CASSRRDRDNYGYTF. In nucleotides, the CDR3 is TGTGCCAGTAGTCGAAGGGACAGGGACAACTATGGCTACACCTTC.